The 9 T cell receptor beta chains below come from one sample, sequenced in a study of T cell repertoires in cytomegalovirus infection. Their antigens remain unidentified. Each CDR3 protein is one row after TCRdb ran MiXCR on the reads. The sample yields about 110,000 distinct CDR3 sequences, 35% to 50% seen once. The input for sequencing was CD8+ T cells from cultured PBMCs, taken from culture after CMV antigen stimulation. The receptors come from a human donor in good health (CMV status not recorded). Some clones in this sample may be carry-over from other donors' samples.

The J gene is TRBJ2-3, the V gene TRBV28; maybe TRBD1 (6 bases). V was pared by 3 bases and J by 5 bases, with 12 bases between. Germline loops: CDR1 MDHEN, CDR2 SYDVKM. This CDR3 has 14 residues. The CDR3 sequence: CASSFTGTGDTQYF. For the CDR3, the DNA is TGTGCCAGCAGTTTTACAGGGACCGGAGATACGCAGTATTTT.

CDR3 DNA sequence: TGTGCCAGCAGCTCTCAGGATCTGACGTCCACTGAAGCTTTCTTT. Protein product: CASSSQDLTSTEAFF. The V and J genes are TRBV7-6 and TRBJ1-1; D not resolved. This CDR3 is 15 amino acids long. V was shortened by 4 bases and J by 4 bases, with 16 bases between the two germline ends. Germline CDR1 is SGHVS and CDR2 is FNYEAQ.

There are a few counts of this clonotype. The chain recombines TRBV7-3 with TRBJ2-4, with 8 bases lining up with TRBD2. Trimming cost V 1 base and J 4 bases; bases outside gene matches: 9. This CDR3 is 17 amino acids long. Germline V lookup: CDR1 SGHTA, CDR2 FQGTGA. The chain's CDR3 is CASSLKGFGTSKNIQYF. The CDR3 DNA reads as TGTGCCAGCAGCTTAAAGGGTTTCGGGACTAGTAAAAACATTCAGTACTTC.

The rearrangement joins TRBV27 to TRBJ1-1; D unresolved. The V gene lost 5 bases and the J gene lost 4 bases, with 20 bases spanning the gap. This CDR3 has 16 residues. Germline CDR1 MNHEY, CDR2 SMNVEV (reference sequence). The DNA of the CDR3 is TGTGCCAGCAGTCTCGTCTCTCCTGCCCTGCGCACTGAAGCTTTCTTT. Residues: CASSLVSPALRTEAFF.

DNA for the CDR3: TGTGCCAGCAGCGTGGTCAGGCAGGGGTCTGAGCAGTTCTTC. It translates to CASSVVRQGSEQFF. The V gene is TRBV13, the J gene TRBJ2-1; D is perhaps TRBD1 (6 bases). The CDR3 consists of 14 residues. The V end lost 5 bases, the J end lost 9 bases, and 17 bases lay between the germline ends. The V gene's germline CDR1 is PRHDT and CDR2 FYEKMQ (reference sequence).

The chain employs TRBV27 and TRBJ1-5; possibly TRBD1 for D (5 bases). Deletions cut 8 bases from V and 1 base from J, with 12 bases between. This CDR3 spans 14 amino acids. Germline values: CDR1 MNHEY, CDR2 SMNVEV (reference sequence). CDR3 region: CASSHGDSNQPQHF. DNA for the CDR3: TGTGCCAGCTCGCATGGGGACAGCAATCAGCCCCAGCATTTT.

Only a few counts were recorded for this clonotype. The CDR3 DNA is TGTGCCAGCAGTGAAGGACAGTCCGGCTACACCTTC. Amino acids: CASSEGQSGYTF. V gene TRBV6-4 combines with J gene TRBJ1-2; D might be TRBD1 (6 bases). The CDR3 totals 12 residues. The germline gives CDR1 MRHNA, CDR2 SNTAGT. V gave up 3 bases and J gave up 8 bases, with 10 bases separating them.

This rearrangement joins TRBV7-3 to TRBJ2-4; 7 bases fit TRBD1. The germline V gene encodes CDR1 SGHTA and CDR2 FQGTGA. The CDR3 sequence is 14 residues long. J lost 5 bases, V lost 5 bases, and 6 bases had no gene match. The CDR3 nucleotides read TGTGCCAGCAGCCCCACCGGGACAGAAAACATTCAGTACTTC. It is translated as CASSPTGTENIQYF.

In its sample, this clonotype was seen a few times. The V call is TRBV19, the J call TRBJ1-1; 10 bases match TRBD1. The CDR3 spans 17 residues. Trimming at V came to 8 bases and at J to 1 base, leaving 13 bases not matched to a gene. Germline loops: CDR1 LNHDA, CDR2 SQIVND (reference sequence). CDR3 nucleotide sequence: TGTGCCAGTGACCAGGGGACAGGGGTTTTTGGGAACACTGAAGCTTTCTTT. Protein sequence: CASDQGTGVFGNTEAFF.